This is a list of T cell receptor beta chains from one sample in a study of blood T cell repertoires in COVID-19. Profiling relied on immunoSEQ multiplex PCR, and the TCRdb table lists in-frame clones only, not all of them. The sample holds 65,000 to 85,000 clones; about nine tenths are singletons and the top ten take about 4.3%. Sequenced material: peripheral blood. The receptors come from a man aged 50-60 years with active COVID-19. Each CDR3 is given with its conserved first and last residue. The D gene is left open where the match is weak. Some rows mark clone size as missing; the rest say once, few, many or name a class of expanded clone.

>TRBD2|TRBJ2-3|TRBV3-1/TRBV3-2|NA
CASSRLLTSGTDTQYF
TGTGCCAGCAGCCGCCTTTTGACTAGCGGCACAGATACGCAGTATTTT
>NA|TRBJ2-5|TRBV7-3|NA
CASSLNEGLGETQYF
TGTGCCAGCAGCTTAAACGAGGGCCTTGGAGAGACCCAGTACTTC
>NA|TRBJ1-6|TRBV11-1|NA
CASSLDSFSSPLHF
TGTGCCAGCAGCTTAGACAGTTTCTCTTCACCCCTCCACTTT
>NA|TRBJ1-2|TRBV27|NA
CASSYRVGYGYTF
TGTGCCAGCAGCTACAGGGTCGGTTATGGCTACACCTTC
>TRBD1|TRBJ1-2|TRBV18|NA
CASSPWDRVLGYTF
TGTGCCAGCTCACCATGGGACAGGGTTCTGGGCTACACCTTC
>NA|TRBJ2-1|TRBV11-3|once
CASSRGGDEQFF
TGTGCCAGCAGCCGAGGTGGCGATGAGCAGTTCTTC
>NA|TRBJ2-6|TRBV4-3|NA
CASSQDGGTGANVLTF
TGCGCCAGCAGCCAAGATGGGGGGACTGGGGCCAACGTCCTGACTTTC
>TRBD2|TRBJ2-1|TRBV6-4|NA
CASSSSGTPGNEQFF
TGTGCCAGCAGCAGTAGCGGGACGCCTGGGAATGAGCAGTTCTTC
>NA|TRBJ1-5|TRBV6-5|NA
CASRIQGEGNQPQHF
TGTGCCAGCAGAATACAGGGAGAAGGCAATCAGCCCCAGCATTTT
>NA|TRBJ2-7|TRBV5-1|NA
CASSLGRSGETSEQYF
TGCGCCAGCAGCTTGGGACGTAGCGGAGAGACCTCCGAGCAGTACTTC
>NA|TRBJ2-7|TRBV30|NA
CAWSVGLYEQYF
TGTGCCTGGAGTGTGGGCCTTTACGAGCAGTACTTC
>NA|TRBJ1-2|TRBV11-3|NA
CASSLDSATNYGYTF
TGTGCCAGCAGCTTAGACAGTGCAACTAACTATGGCTACACCTTC
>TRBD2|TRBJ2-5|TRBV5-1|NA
CASSLTGLAGGETQYF
TGCGCCAGCAGCTTGACGGGACTAGCGGGAGGTGAGACCCAGTACTTC
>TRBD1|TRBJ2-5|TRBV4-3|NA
CASSQETGTKTQYF
TGCGCCAGCAGCCAAGAGACAGGGACGAAGACCCAGTACTTC
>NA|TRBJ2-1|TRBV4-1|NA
CASSQVLKGGAYNEQFF
TGCGCCAGCAGCCAAGTACTAAAAGGGGGGGCATACAATGAGCAGTTCTTC
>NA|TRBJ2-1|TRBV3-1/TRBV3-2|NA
CASSLTRGSNEQFF
TGTGCCAGCAGCCTTACCAGGGGCTCCAATGAGCAGTTCTTC
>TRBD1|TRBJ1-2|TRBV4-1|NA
CASSHGPGQGYGYTF
TGCGCCAGCAGCCACGGACCGGGACAGGGTTATGGCTACACCTTC
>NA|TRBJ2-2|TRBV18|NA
CASSPPYGELFF
TGTGCCAGCTCACCACCGTACGGGGAGCTGTTTTTT
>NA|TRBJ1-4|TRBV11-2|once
CASSFEGELFF
TGTGCCAGCAGCTTCGAGGGGGAATTGTTTTTT
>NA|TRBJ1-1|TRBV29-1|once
CSDLGSGNTEAFF
TGCAGCGACTTAGGGAGTGGGAACACTGAAGCTTTCTTT
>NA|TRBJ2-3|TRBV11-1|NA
CASRGGPSTDTQYF
TGTGCCAGCCGCGGGGGCCCGAGCACAGATACGCAGTATTTT
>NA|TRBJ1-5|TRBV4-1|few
CASSQDRDNQPQHF
TGCGCCAGCAGCCAAGACAGGGATAATCAGCCCCAGCATTTT
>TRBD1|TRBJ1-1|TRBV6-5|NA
CASSYSSNRGNTEAFF
TGTGCCAGCAGTTACTCGAGCAACAGGGGTAACACTGAAGCTTTCTTT